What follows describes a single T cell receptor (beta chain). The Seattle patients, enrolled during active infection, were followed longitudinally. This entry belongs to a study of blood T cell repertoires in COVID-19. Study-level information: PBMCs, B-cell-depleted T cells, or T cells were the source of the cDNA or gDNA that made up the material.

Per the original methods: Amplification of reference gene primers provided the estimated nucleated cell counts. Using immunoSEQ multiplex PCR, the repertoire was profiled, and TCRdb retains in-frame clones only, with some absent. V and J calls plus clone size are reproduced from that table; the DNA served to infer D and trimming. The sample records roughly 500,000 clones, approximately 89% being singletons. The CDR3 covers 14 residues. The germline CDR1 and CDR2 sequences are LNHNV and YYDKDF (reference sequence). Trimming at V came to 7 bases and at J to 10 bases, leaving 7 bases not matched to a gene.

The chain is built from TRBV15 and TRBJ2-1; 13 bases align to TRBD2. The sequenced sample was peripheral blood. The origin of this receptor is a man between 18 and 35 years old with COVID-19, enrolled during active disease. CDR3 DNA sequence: TGTGCCACCAAGCCGGGACTAGCGGGGAAAGAGCAGTTCTTC. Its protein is CATKPGLAGKEQFF.